These T cell receptor beta chains were read from a single sample in a study of cytomegalovirus exposure and HLA in healthy donors. This table comes from immunoSEQ multiplex PCR, and its TCRdb copy is limited to in-frame clones, with some not included. The table lists about 160,000 clones, approximately 76% of them singletons. The sample was PBMCs. These receptors all come from a female donor in good health and CMV-seronegative. CDR3s include the opening cysteine and the closing phenylalanine or tryptophan. Fields, in order: clone size, V gene, D gene, J gene, CDR3 DNA, CDR3 protein. The D gene is left open where the match is weak. Where a row states a size, it is once, few, many or the class of an expanded clone; other rows omit it.

once	TRBV4-1	TRBD2	TRBJ2-7	TGCGCCAGCAGCCAAGGGATGCGGGGGAGTTCTCTTTACGAGCAGTACTTC	CASSQGMRGSSLYEQYF
NA	TRBV30	TRBD1	TRBJ1-2	TGTGCCTGGAGCCAGGACAGGGTAAACACCTTC	CAWSQDRVNTF
NA	TRBV4-2	TRBD1	TRBJ1-6	TGTGCCAGCAGCCAAGGGGCCAGGGGGCGGGGTTCACCCCTCCACTTT	CASSQGARGRGSPLHF
NA	TRBV2	NA	TRBJ2-3	TGTGCCAGCAGTGATTGGCGGGAATGGGATACGCAGTATTTT	CASSDWREWDTQYF
NA	TRBV5-1	NA	TRBJ2-4	TGCGCCAGCAGCTTGGATGTCTCACAGGGTGTTCGGTACTTC	CASSLDVSQGVRYF
NA	TRBV9	NA	TRBJ1-1	TGTGCCAGCAGCGCACGAGGCGTTACAGGTGAAGCTTTCTTT	CASSARGVTGEAFF
once	TRBV6-5	TRBD1	TRBJ1-1	TGTGCCAGCAGTCTTCGGACAGGGGGCGCATCCGAAGCTTTCTTT	CASSLRTGGASEAFF
NA	TRBV19	NA	TRBJ1-4	TGTGCCAGTAGTCCTGTCCGTGCAACTAATGAAAAACTGTTTTTT	CASSPVRATNEKLFF
NA	TRBV4-1	NA	TRBJ2-3	TGCGCCAGCAGCCAAGATCCCCCGACAGGAATCACAGATACGCAGTATTTT	CASSQDPPTGITDTQYF
few	TRBV7-9	TRBD1	TRBJ1-4	TGTGCCAGCAGCATGCCGGGACAGGGCCAAAAACTGTTTTTT	CASSMPGQGQKLFF
NA	TRBV7-3	TRBD1	TRBJ2-2	TGTGCCAGCAGCCGACAGGGGGCCGGGGAGCTGTTTTTT	CASSRQGAGELFF
NA	TRBV7-6	NA	TRBJ1-4	TGTGCCAGCAGCTCAAAATGGCCGGGAAAACTGTTTTTT	CASSSKWPGKLFF
once	TRBV2	NA	TRBJ2-3	TGTGCCAGCACTAACCTGGGCCCTCATAGCACAGATACGCAGTATTTT	CASTNLGPHSTDTQYF
few	TRBV18	TRBD1	TRBJ2-4	TGTGCCAGCTCACCACCGGGACAGGGCAGCCAGTACTTC	CASSPPGQGSQYF
medium-sized	TRBV9	NA	TRBJ1-3	TGTGCCAGCAGCGAGGGAGGGGGCTCTGGAAACACCATATATTTT	CASSEGGGSGNTIYF
NA	TRBV19	NA	TRBJ1-5	TGTGCCAGTAGTCCCCGGATTGGGGAGGGCAATCAGCCCCAGCATTTT	CASSPRIGEGNQPQHF
NA	TRBV7-7	TRBD2	TRBJ2-1	TGTGCCAGCAGCTTAGGTTTAGCGGGAGTGGATGAGCAGTTCTTC	CASSLGLAGVDEQFF
NA	TRBV5-1	NA	TRBJ2-5	TGCGCCAGCAGCTTCATTCCCGGGGAGGAAGAGACCCAGTACTTC	CASSFIPGEEETQYF
NA	TRBV10-3	TRBD2	TRBJ2-3	TGTGCCATCAGTGAGTCGCGGACTAGCGGAGCCACAGATACGCAGTATTTT	CAISESRTSGATDTQYF
NA	TRBV9	NA	TRBJ2-4	TGTGCCAGCAGCCAGAACGTACAGTACTTC	CASSQNVQYF
NA	TRBV30	NA	TRBJ1-1	TGTGCCTGGAGCCCCAGGGGAGTAGCTTTCTTT	CAWSPRGVAFF
few	TRBV5-6	TRBD1	TRBJ1-1	TGTGCCAGCAGCTCCTTCCGGGACAGGGACCTCGGGAACACTGAAGCTTTCTTT	CASSSFRDRDLGNTEAFF
NA	TRBV2	NA	TRBJ1-1	TGTGCCAGCAGTGACGGGGGAGGGAACACTGAAGCTTTCTTT	CASSDGGGNTEAFF
NA	TRBV5-1	TRBD1	TRBJ1-4	TGCGCCAGCAGCCGGACAGGGGCGGGCGAAAAACTGTTTTTT	CASSRTGAGEKLFF
NA	TRBV5-1	NA	TRBJ2-5	TGCGCCAGCAGCCAGGGAAACCAAGAGACCCAGTACTTC	CASSQGNQETQYF
few	TRBV30	TRBD1	TRBJ1-2	TGTGCCTGGAGTAGACAGGGGGGGTATGGCTACACCTTC	CAWSRQGGYGYTF
NA	TRBV21-1	NA	TRBJ2-2	TGTGCCAGCAGCATGGAGGGGCGGAACACCGGGGAGCTGTTTTTT	CASSMEGRNTGELFF
NA	TRBV9	TRBD2	TRBJ2-1	TGTGCCAGCAGCTTGGGGACTAGCGGGATGTACAATGAGCAGTTCTTC	CASSLGTSGMYNEQFF
NA	TRBV6-1	TRBD2	TRBJ2-7	TGTGCCAGCAGTGAACTAGCGGTTACCTACGAGCAGTACTTC	CASSELAVTYEQYF
NA	TRBV6-1	NA	TRBJ2-3	TGTGCCAGCAGTGAATCTGTGGTCGGGGTTTTT	CASSESVVGVF
NA	TRBV5-1	NA	TRBJ2-3	TGCGCCAGCAGCTTGGACAGCCGCACAGATACGCAGTATTTT	CASSLDSRTDTQYF
NA	TRBV27	NA	TRBJ2-5	TGTGCCAGCAGTCCCCGGTGGGCCGGAGAGACCCAGTACTTC	CASSPRWAGETQYF
NA	TRBV2	NA	TRBJ2-2	TGTGCCAGCAGTGCCCCTAGCGTTGGCGGGGAGCTGTTTTTT	CASSAPSVGGELFF
once	TRBV25-1	NA	TRBJ2-5	TGTGCCAGCAGTGAATATAAGGGAGTAGAGACCCAGTACTTC	CASSEYKGVETQYF
NA	TRBV29-1	NA	TRBJ2-7	TGCAGCGTTGAATCGCCGGGAGCTAATGACTACGAGCAGTACTTC	CSVESPGANDYEQYF